The 19 T cell receptor beta chains given below trace back to one sample, sequenced in a study of T cell responses to AZD1222 COVID-19 vaccine. Assay used: immunoSEQ multiplex PCR; TCRdb lists only in-frame clones, some missing. Of 200,000 or so clones detected, 85% to 90% appear once; the ten largest clones hold roughly 6%. The sequenced sample was peripheral blood, obtained on day 0 of AZD1222 vaccination. These receptors were taken from an adult in good health.

V and J are TRBV29-1 and TRBJ2-7; 12 bases match TRBD2. Trimming took 0 bases from V and 5 from J; bases not matched to a gene: 5. The CDR3 consists of 15 residues. Per the germline V gene, CDR1 is SQVTM and CDR2 is ANQGSEA. Here the CDR3 reads CSVEDKASGRDEQYF. CDR3 nucleotides: TGCAGCGTTGAAGACAAGGCTAGCGGGAGGGACGAGCAGTACTTC.

The chain is built from TRBV5-1 and TRBJ2-1, with TRBD2 matching over 7 bases. V dropped 0 bases and J dropped 5; count of bases not matched to a gene: 11. The CDR3 is 17 residues long. Germline assignment: CDR1 SGHRS and CDR2 YFSETQ. The DNA for the CDR3 is TGCGCCAGCAGCTTGGCGTTGGGGGGGAGACCCCACAATGAGCAGTTCTTC. It yields the protein CASSLALGGRPHNEQFF.

The chain recombines TRBV28 with TRBJ1-2; D is uncertain. The CDR3 runs 13 residues. The germline gives CDR1 MDHEN, CDR2 SYDVKM. V lost 8 bases and J 5 bases, leaving 15 bases between the germline ends. CDR3: CASATYEIYGYTF. CDR3 in DNA: TGTGCCAGCGCTACGTACGAAATATATGGCTACACCTTC.

The chain combines TRBV28 with TRBJ1-4, with 7 bases aligning to TRBD1. The CDR3 sequence is 13 residues long. Germline values: CDR1 MDHEN, CDR2 SYDVKM. With 6 bases clipped from V and 4 bases from J, the junction kept 2 bases outside the gene matches. This chain's CDR3 is CASRTGFNEKLFF. CDR3 sequence (DNA): TGTGCCAGCAGGACAGGGTTTAATGAAAAACTGTTTTTT. Drawing the rest from reference TRBV28 and TRBJ1-4, the complete variable domain is DVKVTQSSRYLVKRTGEKVFLECVQDMDHENMFWYRQDPGLGLRLIYFSYDVKMKEKGDIPEGYSVSREKKERFSLILESASTNQTSMYLCASRTGFNEKLFFGSGTQLSVL.

The chain recombines TRBV7-2 with TRBJ1-2, with a weak D call TRBD1 (6 bases). The CDR3 is 15 residues long. V lost 4 bases and J lost 4, with 16 bases in between. CDR1 and CDR2 from the germline V gene are SGHTA and FQGNSA. CDR3 bases: TGTGCCAGCAGCTCCCTTCAGGGGCGGGTCTATGGCTACACCTTC. It codes for CASSSLQGRVYGYTF.

V is TRBV7-6 and J is TRBJ1-6, with 10 positions matching TRBD1. Trimming took 2 bases from V and 7 from J; bases not matched to a gene: 2. This CDR3 is 15 amino acids long. Per the germline V gene, CDR1 is SGHVS and CDR2 is FNYEAQ. CDR3 coding DNA: TGTGCCAGCAGCTTATTGGGACAGGGGAATTCACCCCTCCACTTT. Translating it yields CASSLLGQGNSPLHF.

V and J are TRBV5-1 and TRBJ1-2; a possible D gene is TRBD1 (6 bases). The CDR3 totals 13 residues. CDR1 and CDR2 from the germline V gene are SGHRS and YFSETQ. The V gene lost 0 bases and the J gene lost 8 bases, with 11 bases spanning the gap. The CDR3: CASSLGSGEGYTF. The CDR3 region has the DNA TGCGCCAGCAGCTTGGGGTCAGGGGAAGGCTACACCTTC.

The V call is TRBV5-1, the J call TRBJ1-6; D gene unclear. CDR1 and CDR2 from the germline V gene are SGHRS and YFSETQ. CDR3 length equals 15 residues. Trimming removed 5 bases from V and 0 bases from J, with 9 bases in between. Here the CDR3 DNA reads TGCGCCAGCAGGACCGCAAGCTCCTATAATTCACCCCTCCACTTT. Translated: CASRTASSYNSPLHF.

V usage is TRBV5-1 and J usage is TRBJ1-2, with TRBD1 as a possible D gene (5 bases). The V end lost 0 bases, the J end lost 5 bases, and 14 bases lay between the germline ends. The CDR3 is 15 amino acids. Germline CDR1 is SGHRS and CDR2 is YFSETQ. CDR3 coding DNA: TGCGCCAGCAGCTTGGCAGGGAAGATGGGGTATGGCTACACCTTC. As protein: CASSLAGKMGYGYTF.

Only one count was recorded for this clone. The chain employs TRBV6-5 and TRBJ1-5, with D maybe TRBD1 (5 bases). Trimming removed 5 bases from V and 6 bases from J, with 17 bases in between. The CDR3 has 15 amino acids. CDR1 is MNHEY, CDR2 SVGAGI, per germline. The CDR3 reads CASSRDPDGGQPQHF. In nucleotides, the CDR3 is TGTGCCAGCAGTCGCGACCCCGATGGGGGTCAGCCCCAGCATTTT.

The V gene is TRBV10-2, the J gene TRBJ1-2; 8 positions agree with TRBD1. Germline V gene lookup returns CDR1 WSHSY and CDR2 SAAADI. Trimming cost V 11 bases and J 7 bases; bases outside gene matches: 9. The CDR3 runs 12 residues. CDR3 residues: CAGPRTGTGYTF. The CDR3 DNA sequence: TGCGCCGGCCCAAGGACAGGGACTGGCTACACCTTC.

This clone was seen a few times. The chain is built from TRBV5-4 and TRBJ1-5; TRBD1 agrees at 8 bases. Germline CDR1 is SGHNT and CDR2 is YYREEE (reference sequence). With 0 bases clipped from V and 8 bases from J, the junction kept 4 bases outside the gene matches. The CDR3 totals 14 residues. CDR3 coding DNA: TGTGCCAGCAGCTTGGCAGGGGGCCAGGAGCCCCAGCATTTT. Translation: CASSLAGGQEPQHF.

The genes are TRBV18 and TRBJ2-6, with D maybe TRBD2 (5 bases). The CDR3 has 17 amino acids. Germline CDR1 and CDR2: KGHSH and LQKENI. The V end lost 7 bases, the J end lost 2 bases, and 18 bases lay between the germline ends. CDR3 loop: CASFSSVAGTGANVLTF. The CDR3 coding sequence is TGTGCCAGCTTTTCCTCTGTGGCCGGGACTGGGGCCAACGTCCTGACTTTC.

The chain couples TRBV19 to TRBJ1-2; D unresolved. Germline CDR1 is LNHDA and CDR2 is SQIVND (reference sequence). This CDR3 spans 14 amino acids. Trimming pared 2 bases from V and 4 bases from J, leaving 11 bases between. The CDR3 DNA follows: TGTGCCAGTAGTATACCTGGTCGGTTCTATGGCTACACCTTC. It specifies CASSIPGRFYGYTF.

This chain connects TRBV6-5 to TRBJ2-6; D is uncertain. The ends were cut back, 6 bases at V and 0 bases at J, with 3 bases in the middle. The CDR3 sequence is 13 residues long. Germline CDR1 reads MNHEY; CDR2 reads SVGAGI. The CDR3 protein is CASRGSGANVLTF. The DNA of the CDR3 is TGTGCCAGCAGGGGCTCTGGGGCCAACGTCCTGACTTTC.

The J gene is TRBJ1-1, the V gene TRBV7-3; D perhaps matches TRBD1 (6 bases). The V and J ends lost 0 bases and 7 bases respectively, with 12 bases between them. The length of the CDR3 is 14 residues. The germline V gene has CDR1 SGHTA and CDR2 FQGTGA. The CDR3 coding sequence is TGTGCCAGCAGCTTAACCGGGGGGCCCGGTGAAGCTTTCTTT. Its translation: CASSLTGGPGEAFF. The full variable domain, completed using reference TRBV7-3 and TRBJ1-1, is GAGVSQTPSNKVTEKGKYVELRCDPISGHTALYWYRQSLGQGPEFLIYFQGTGAADDSGLPNDRFFAVRPEGSVSTLKIQRTERGDSAVYLCASSLTGGPGEAFFGQGTRLTVV.

The chain couples TRBV7-2 to TRBJ1-5; 9 bases line up with TRBD1. The CDR3 length is 15 residues. CDR1 is SGHTA and CDR2 is FQGNSA in the germline V gene. V shed 5 bases, J shed 2 bases, and the junction held 4 bases outside the gene matches. The DNA for the CDR3 is TGTGCCAGCAGCACGGACAGGGGTGGCAATCAGCCCCAGCATTTT. This encodes CASSTDRGGNQPQHF.

This rearrangement joins TRBV18 to TRBJ2-2; D is uncertain. V lost 2 bases and J 5 bases, leaving 9 bases between the germline ends. The CDR3 spans 14 residues. Germline V gene data show CDR1 as KGHSH and CDR2 as LQKENI. CDR3 region: CASSPIQITGELFF. The CDR3 nucleotides read TGTGCCAGCTCACCAATCCAGATTACCGGGGAGCTGTTTTTT.

This clone was seen only a few times. The chain has TRBV11-3 and TRBJ2-6; perhaps TRBD1 as D (6 bases). V dropped 5 bases and J dropped 0 bases, with 14 bases sitting between them. Germline-derived CDR1 and CDR2 are SGHNT and YENEEA. The CDR3 extends over 17 amino acids. The chain's CDR3 is CASSVGQSSSGANVLTF. The DNA of the CDR3 is TGTGCCAGCAGCGTAGGACAGTCGAGCTCTGGGGCCAACGTCCTGACTTTC.